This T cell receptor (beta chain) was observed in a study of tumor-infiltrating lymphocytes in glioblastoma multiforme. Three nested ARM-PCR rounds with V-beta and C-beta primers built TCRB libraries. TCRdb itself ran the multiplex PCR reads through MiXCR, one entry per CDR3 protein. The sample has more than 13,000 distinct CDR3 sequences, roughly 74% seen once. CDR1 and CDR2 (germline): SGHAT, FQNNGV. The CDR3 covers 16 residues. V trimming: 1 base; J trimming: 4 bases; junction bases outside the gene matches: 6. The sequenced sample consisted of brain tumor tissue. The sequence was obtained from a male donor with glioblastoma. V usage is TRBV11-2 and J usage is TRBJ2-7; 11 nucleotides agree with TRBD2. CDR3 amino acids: CASSLVSSGRSYEQYF. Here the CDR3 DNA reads TGTGCCAGCAGCTTAGTTTCTAGCGGGAGGTCATACGAGCAGTACTTC.